A selection of T cell receptor beta chains follows, all from one sample in a study of cytomegalovirus exposure and HLA in healthy donors. Here immunoSEQ multiplex PCR was the method, and the copy in TCRdb shows in-frame clones only, minus some. The repertoire holds around 110,000 clones, with 9.5% as singletons. The sample taken for sequencing was PBMCs. The receptors were sampled from a man younger than 40 in good health and CMV-seronegative. Each CDR3 is given with its conserved first and last residue. D genes are given only for firm matches. Clone size appears in some rows only: once, few, many, or a class for an expanded clone.

TRBV7-2	TRBJ2-5	-	few	TGTGCCAGCAGCTTAGTCGGGTACCAAGAGACCCAGTACTTC	CASSLVGYQETQYF
TRBV5-1	TRBJ2-5	-	few	TGCGCCAGCACTTCTGGCGGAGCTAGGGAGACCCAGTACTTC	CASTSGGARETQYF
TRBV9	TRBJ1-4	-	few	TGTGCCAGCAGCGCCGGACAAGGAACTAATGAAAAACTGTTTTTT	CASSAGQGTNEKLFF
TRBV7-2	TRBJ2-1	TRBD1	-	TGTGCCAGCAGCTTCACAGGGGGAGTGAATGAGCAGTTCTTC	CASSFTGGVNEQFF
TRBV5-4	TRBJ2-5	-	-	TGTGCCAGCAGCTTTAGAGGTCAAGAGACCCAGTACTTC	CASSFRGQETQYF
TRBV2	TRBJ2-5	TRBD2	few	TGTGCCAGCAGCCCGGGGGGGAGAGTAGAGACCCAGTACTTC	CASSPGGRVETQYF
TRBV28	TRBJ2-3	-	few	TGTGCCAGCAGAGACGACTTACCAGATACGCAGTATTTT	CASRDDLPDTQYF
TRBV10-1	TRBJ2-1	-	-	TGCGCCAGCAAGGGGGGGTCGGGGGGTGATGAGCAGTTCTTC	CASKGGSGGDEQFF
TRBV10-3	TRBJ1-1	-	few	TGTGCCATCCGGGGGATCGTGGGTGAAGCTTTCTTT	CAIRGIVGEAFF
TRBV27	TRBJ1-2	-	-	TGTGCCAGCAGTTTAGGGAGGGGGGCTATCGGCGGCTACACCTTC	CASSLGRGAIGGYTF
TRBV6-1	TRBJ1-1	TRBD1	few	TGTGCCAGCAGGGAAACAGGGGGCGGGACTGAAGCTTTCTTT	CASRETGGGTEAFF
TRBV11-2	TRBJ1-1	-	-	TGTGCCAGCAGCACCCAACAGAACACTGAAGCTTTCTTT	CASSTQQNTEAFF